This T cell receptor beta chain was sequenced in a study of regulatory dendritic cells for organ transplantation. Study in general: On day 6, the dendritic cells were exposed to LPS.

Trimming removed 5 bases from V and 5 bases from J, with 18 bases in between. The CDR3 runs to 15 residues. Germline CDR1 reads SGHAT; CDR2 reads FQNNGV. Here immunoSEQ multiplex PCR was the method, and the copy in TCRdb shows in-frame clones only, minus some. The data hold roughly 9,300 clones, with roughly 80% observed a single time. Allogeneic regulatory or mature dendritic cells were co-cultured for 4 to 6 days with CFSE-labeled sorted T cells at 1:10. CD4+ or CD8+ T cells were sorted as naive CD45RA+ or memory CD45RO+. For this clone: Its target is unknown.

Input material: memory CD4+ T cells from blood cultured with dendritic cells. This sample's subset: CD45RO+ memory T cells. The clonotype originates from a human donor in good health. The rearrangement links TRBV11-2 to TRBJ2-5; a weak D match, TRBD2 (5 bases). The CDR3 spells CASSSLTITGETQYF. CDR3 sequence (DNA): TGTGCCAGCAGCAGTCTTACGATTACGGGGGAGACCCAGTACTTC. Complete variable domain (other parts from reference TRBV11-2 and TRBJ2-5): EAGVAQSPRYKIIEKRQSVAFWCNPISGHATLYWYQQILGQGPKLLIQFQNNGVVDDSQLPKDRFSAERLKGVDSTLKIQPAKLEDSAVYLCASSSLTITGETQYFGPGTRLLVL.